The T cell receptor beta chain under discussion was sequenced for a study of blood T cell repertoires in COVID-19. Study context: Acute-phase and convalescent COVID-19 samples originated in the United States, Italy and Spain. PBMCs, B-cell-depleted T cells, or T cells provided the cDNA or gDNA that made up the material.

Study processing details: Scientists estimated how many nucleated cells there were by amplifying reference gene primers. Some clones are missing from TCRdb's copy, which holds only in-frame ones; the method was immunoSEQ multiplex PCR. The D gene and trimming were derived from the DNA, and the V and J assignments and clone size from that table. The sample shows 150,000 to 200,000 clones, about 86% of them seen only once. The clonotype originates from a woman in her 70s with acute or convalescent COVID-19. The material sequenced was peripheral blood.

CDR3 sequence: CASSPTNYGYTF. In DNA, the CDR3 is TGCGCCAGCAGCCCAACTAACTATGGCTACACCTTC. V and J are TRBV5-1 and TRBJ1-2; no clear D gene. The CDR3 loop spans 12 amino acids. Germline V gene sequence: CDR1 SGHRS, CDR2 YFSETQ. V lost 4 bases to trimming and J lost 0 bases, with 4 bases between them.